This T cell receptor beta chain emerged from a study of cytomegalovirus exposure and HLA in healthy donors. Notes on the study in general: The only immune exposure information that was available was CMV serostatus. The authors listed roughly 150 TCR beta chains as cytomegalovirus-associated.

A multiplex PCR was run with 60 Vbeta primers and 13 Jbeta primers. The table came from immunoSEQ multiplex PCR; TCRdb's copy has only in-frame clones and leaves some out. The sample consists of 160,000 or so clones, about 84% of them appearing once. Concerning this clone: Its specificity is not known.

The CDR3 length is 17 residues. CDR1 is SNHLY and CDR2 is FYNNEI in the germline V gene. The junction had 4 bases not matched to a gene; V was cut back by 4 bases and J by 3 bases. This clonotype originated in a middle-aged man in good health and CMV-seropositive. Sequencing was performed on PBMCs. This rearrangement joins TRBV2 to TRBJ2-2; 14 nucleotides align to TRBD2. As DNA, the CDR3 is TGTGCCAGCAGTGGGGGACTAGCGGGGGCCGACACCGGGGAGCTGTTTTTT. It specifies CASSGGLAGADTGELFF.